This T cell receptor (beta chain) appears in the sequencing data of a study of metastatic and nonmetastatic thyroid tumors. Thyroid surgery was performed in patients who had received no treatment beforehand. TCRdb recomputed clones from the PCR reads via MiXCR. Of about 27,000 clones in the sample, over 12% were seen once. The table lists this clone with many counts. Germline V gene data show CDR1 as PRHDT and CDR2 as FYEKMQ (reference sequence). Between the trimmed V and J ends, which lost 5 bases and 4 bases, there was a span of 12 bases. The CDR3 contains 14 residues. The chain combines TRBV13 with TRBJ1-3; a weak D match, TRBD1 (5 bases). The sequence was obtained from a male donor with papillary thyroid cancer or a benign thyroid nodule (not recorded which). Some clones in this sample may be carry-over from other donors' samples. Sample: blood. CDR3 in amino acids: CASSPRDVGNTIYF. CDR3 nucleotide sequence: TGTGCCAGCAGCCCACGGGACGTCGGAAACACCATATATTTT.